The 25 T cell receptor beta chains presented below share a single source sample, sequenced in a study of shared clonotypes between healthy human individuals. Sequenced by immunoSEQ multiplex PCR; TCRdb stores in-frame clones only, minus some. The sample has hundreds of thousands of clones, approximately 77% seen once. Sequenced material: PBMCs. These receptors came from a woman between 40 and 50 years old in good health. Some clones in this sample may be carry-over from other donors' samples.

Concerning this clone itself: Only one base separates this from a far larger clonotype, so it likely reflects a read error. This chain links TRBV20-1 with TRBJ1-2; D is unclear. The CDR3 totals 10 residues. V was trimmed by 7 bases and J by 9 bases, leaving 12 bases between them. Germline V lookup: CDR1 DFQATT, CDR2 SNEGSKA (reference sequence). In DNA, the CDR3 is TGCAGTGATTCAGGAGTTAGCTACACCTTC. It encodes CSDSGVSYTF.

Details on this clone: One base away lies a much larger clone, so this may be a sequencing read error. The rearrangement uses TRBV5-1 and TRBJ1-2, with TRBD1 matching 9 bases. This CDR3 is 14 amino acids long. Germline CDR1 is SGHRS and CDR2 is YFSETQ. V shed 0 bases and J 4 bases; nucleotides not matched to a gene: 1. The CDR3, as DNA: TGCGCCAGCAGCTTGGGGACAGGGGCCTATGGCTACACCTTC. As protein: CASSLGTGAYGYTF.

The genes are TRBV5-4 and TRBJ2-1; TRBD1 matches at 10 bases. The ends lost 4 bases at V and 7 bases at J; junction bases unmatched: 11. Germline CDR1 reads SGHNT; CDR2 reads YYREEE (reference sequence). The CDR3 extends over 16 amino acids. The CDR3 loop is CASSLSGTGVVNEQFF. The CDR3 DNA is TGTGCCAGCAGCCTGTCCGGGACAGGGGTGGTGAATGAGCAGTTCTTC.

The rearrangement uses TRBV28 and TRBJ2-5; no clear D. This CDR3 has 13 residues. Germline CDR1 and CDR2: MDHEN and SYDVKM. The germline V and J ends were trimmed by 6 bases and 4 bases, with 12 bases remaining between them. The CDR3 region has the DNA TGTGCCAGCAGGACCTTGAGCCCAGAGACCCAGTACTTC. Translating gives CASRTLSPETQYF. Full variable domain (rest looked up from reference TRBV28 and TRBJ2-5): DVKVTQSSRYLVKRTGEKVFLECVQDMDHENMFWYRQDPGLGLRLIYFSYDVKMKEKGDIPEGYSVSREKKERFSLILESASTNQTSMYLCASRTLSPETQYFGPGTRLLVL.

The chain recombines TRBV6-1 with TRBJ2-1, with 14 bases that match TRBD2. The CDR3 consists of 18 residues. Unmatched junction bases numbered 13, after V lost 3 bases and J lost 9 bases. Germline V gives CDR1 MNHNS, CDR2 SASEGT. CDR3: CASSDPGLAGVGLVEQFF. CDR3 nucleotides: TGTGCCAGCAGTGACCCGGGACTAGCGGGAGTGGGGCTAGTTGAGCAGTTCTTC.

Remarks on this clone: A much larger clone is a single base away; this may be a read error. V is TRBV30 and J is TRBJ1-1, with a tentative D call TRBD1 (5 bases). CDR3 length equals 14 residues. Germline V CDR1 and CDR2: GTSNPN, SVGIG (reference sequence). Between the trimmed V and J ends, which lost 2 bases and 10 bases, there was a span of 20 bases. In DNA, the CDR3 is TGTGCCTGGAGTCCCATAAGGGGCACAGCTGGAGCTTTCTTT. This codes for CAWSPIRGTAGAFF.

V usage is TRBV7-9 and J usage is TRBJ1-4; 8 nucleotides agree with TRBD1. The germline V gene encodes CDR1 SEHNR and CDR2 FQNEAQ (reference sequence). The CDR3 length is 14 residues. Trimming removed 5 bases from V and 8 bases from J; junction bases left unmatched: 7. Here the CDR3 DNA reads TGTGCCAGCAGCCCAGGACAGGGCGAGGAAAAACTGTTTTTT. Amino acids: CASSPGQGEEKLFF.

This clone was seen ten or more times. The V gene is TRBV4-1, the J gene TRBJ2-1; TRBD2 agrees at 12 bases. This CDR3 is 14 amino acids long. The V gene end was trimmed by 4 bases and the J gene end by 12 bases; junction bases not matched to a gene: 7. Germline loops: CDR1 MGHRA, CDR2 YSYEKL. DNA for the CDR3: TGCGCCAGCAGCCTCCGACTAGCGGGAGAAAGGCAGTTCTTC. Translation gives CASSLRLAGERQFF.

This rearrangement joins TRBV5-1 to TRBJ1-4; a weak D match, TRBD1 (5 bases). From germline, CDR1 is SGHRS and CDR2 YFSETQ. The CDR3 covers 14 residues. Trimming shortened V by 0 bases and J by 8 bases, and 11 bases separated the two germline ends. The CDR3 reads CASSLDPGPEKLFF. CDR3 DNA sequence: TGCGCCAGCAGCTTGGATCCAGGGCCAGAAAAACTGTTTTTT.

In DNA form, the CDR3 reads TGTGCCAGTTCCCCCGGGACCACCTACGAGCAGTACTTC. Translated: CASSPGTTYEQYF. This chain connects TRBV19 to TRBJ2-7; the D gene could be TRBD1 or TRBD2 (5 bases each). The CDR3 runs to 13 residues. Germline V gene data show CDR1 as LNHDA and CDR2 as SQIVND (reference sequence). Trimming removed 8 bases at V and 2 bases at J, with 13 bases between.

This clone was seen once. The J gene is TRBJ2-7, the V gene TRBV28, with 7 bases that match TRBD1. The CDR3 contains 16 residues. With V trimmed by 4 bases and J by 2 bases, 11 bases remained unmatched. Germline V CDR1 and CDR2: MDHEN, SYDVKM. The CDR3 protein is CASSSPTRGTAYEQYF. As DNA, the CDR3 is TGTGCCAGCAGTTCCCCTACCCGAGGGACAGCCTACGAGCAGTACTTC.

The chain combines TRBV14 with TRBJ2-5, with 7 bases lining up with TRBD2. The length of the CDR3 is 13 residues. Unmatched junction bases numbered 5, after V lost 6 bases and J lost 4 bases. Germline-derived CDR1 and CDR2 are SGHDN and FVKESK. The CDR3 bases are TGTGCCAGCAGTCGACTAGCTCTAGAGACCCAGTACTTC. Translated: CASSRLALETQYF. Variable domain in full (rest from reference TRBV14 and TRBJ2-5): EAGVTQFPSHSVIEKGQTVTLRCDPISGHDNLYWYRRVMGKEIKFLLHFVKESKQDESGMPNNRFLAERTGGTYSTLKVQPAELEDSGVYFCASSRLALETQYFGPGTRLLVL.

To note about this clone: Mismatch with germline at one junction end may stem from a read error. V usage is TRBV7-7 and J usage is TRBJ2-5; no clear D. The CDR3 contains 14 residues. CDR1 SSHAT and CDR2 FNYEAQ come from the germline V gene (reference sequence). The CDR3 sequence is CASSPRMVGETQYF. The CDR3 DNA follows: TGTGCTAGCAGCCCACGTATGGTTGGAGAGACCCAGTACTTC.

V is TRBV4-2 and J is TRBJ2-7, with 11 bases matching TRBD2. The germline V gene has CDR1 LGHNA and CDR2 YNFKEQ. V shed 4 bases, J shed 0 bases, and the junction held 5 bases outside the gene matches. There are 16 residues in the CDR3. The CDR3 loop reads CASSLGTSGYSYEQYF. CDR3 nucleotides: TGTGCCAGCAGCCTAGGGACTAGCGGTTACTCCTACGAGCAGTACTTC.

A remark on this clone: A much larger clone lies one base from this, so it may be a read error. The V gene is TRBV6-1, the J gene TRBJ2-7, with no clear D. The germline gives CDR1 MNHNS, CDR2 SASEGT. Trimming took 4 bases from V and 2 from J, leaving 15 bases between them. This CDR3 spans 15 amino acids. CDR3 sequence reads: CASSGLRHGTYEQYF. The CDR3 DNA follows: TGTGCCAGCAGTGGACTCCGTCACGGAACCTACGAGCAGTACTTC.

This clone came up once. The chain uses TRBV4-1 and TRBJ2-3; D not certain. The CDR3 consists of 15 residues. Between the trimmed V and J ends, which lost 0 bases and 4 bases, there was a span of 11 bases. Germline lookup yields CDR1 MGHRA and CDR2 YSYEKL. The CDR3 bases are TGCGCCAGCAGCCAAGATTGGAATAGTGCAGATACGCAGTATTTT. Its translation: CASSQDWNSADTQYF.

This sequence joins TRBV4-1 and TRBJ1-2, with a possible D match to TRBD1 (6 bases). CDR1 MGHRA and CDR2 YSYEKL come from the germline V gene. Between the trimmed V and J ends, which lost 1 base and 2 bases, there was a span of 17 bases. The CDR3 is 17 residues long. In DNA form, the CDR3 reads TGCGCCAGCAGCCAAGGATCCACAGGGCGTCGGAACTATGGCTACACCTTC. The encoded protein is CASSQGSTGRRNYGYTF.

This clone came up a few times. A far larger clone is off by one base, so a read error is likely. The chain has TRBV30 and TRBJ1-1; possible D gene TRBD1, 5 bases. Between the trimmed V and J ends, which lost 5 bases and 1 base, there was a span of 11 bases. Looked up from germline, CDR1 is GTSNPN and CDR2 is SVGIG (reference sequence). The CDR3 consists of 13 residues. The CDR3 here is CAWGETENTEAFF. The CDR3 region has the DNA TGTGCCTGGGGTGAGACAGAGAACACTGAAGCTTTCTTT.

This rearrangement joins TRBV28 to TRBJ2-1; 7 positions agree with TRBD2. The CDR3 has 15 residues. Trimming at V came to 8 bases and at J to 4 bases, leaving 11 bases not matched to a gene. The germline V gene has CDR1 MDHEN and CDR2 SYDVKM. The CDR3 loop is CASVTGLAVYNEQFF. For the CDR3, the DNA is TGTGCCAGCGTGACCGGGCTAGCGGTTTACAATGAGCAGTTCTTC.

V usage is TRBV28 and J usage is TRBJ2-7, with 7 positions matching TRBD1. This CDR3 comprises 13 residues. CDR1 is MDHEN, CDR2 SYDVKM, per germline. V lost 5 bases to trimming and J lost 7 bases; unmatched junction nucleotides: 8. As DNA, the CDR3 is TGTGCCAGCAGTCTTCCCGGGACAGAAGAGCAGTACTTC. Protein sequence: CASSLPGTEEQYF.

CDR3 nucleotides: TGTGCCAGTAGTGAACTAGCGGGAGGGAATTACGAGCAGTACTTC. It yields the protein CASSELAGGNYEQYF. The J gene is TRBJ2-7, the V gene TRBV19; 13 nucleotides line up with TRBD2. J gave up 4 bases and V 5 bases, and 5 bases lay outside the gene matches. In germline, CDR1 is LNHDA, CDR2 SQIVND (reference sequence). The CDR3 length is 15 residues. Full variable domain (remainder filled in from reference TRBV19 and TRBJ2-7): DGGITQSPKYLFRKEGQNVTLSCEQNLNHDAMYWYRQDPGQGLRLIYYSQIVNDFQKGDIAEGYSVSREKKESFPLTVTSAQKNPTAFYLCASSELAGGNYEQYFGPGTRLTVT.

V usage is TRBV30 and J usage is TRBJ1-2; 7 positions match TRBD1. V was pared by 4 bases and J by 8 bases, with 19 bases of the junction left unmatched. Germline CDR1 is GTSNPN and CDR2 is SVGIG (reference sequence). The CDR3 is made up of 16 amino acids. The CDR3 sequence: CAWTKKDRNRPSGYTF. CDR3 bases: TGTGCCTGGACCAAAAAGGACAGGAATCGTCCTAGCGGCTACACCTTC.

The chain recombines TRBV5-1 with TRBJ2-7, with D possibly TRBD2 on 6 matching bases. The CDR3 has 12 amino acids. Looked up from germline, CDR1 is SGHRS and CDR2 is YFSETQ. V shed 4 bases and J shed 4 bases, with 9 bases lying between them. CDR3 DNA sequence: TGCGCCAGCAGCCCCGGGGGTTACGAGCAGTACTTC. Translation gives CASSPGGYEQYF.

In the case of this clone: A much more abundant neighbour one base away suggests this may be a read error. The genes are TRBV28 and TRBJ2-1; perhaps TRBD2 as D (6 bases). V lost 8 bases, J lost 5 bases, and 19 bases lay in between. CDR3 size: 15 residues. The V gene's germline CDR1 is MDHEN and CDR2 SYDVKM. The DNA of the CDR3 is TGTGCCAGCGGTTCTAGGGCTCGGGGGAACAATGAGCAGTTCTTC. Protein: CASGSRARGNNEQFF.

This clone appeared a few times. The V and J genes are TRBV7-3 and TRBJ2-1; 9 positions match TRBD1. Germline CDR1 reads SGHTA; CDR2 reads FQGTGA. With V trimmed by 0 bases and J by 7 bases, 4 bases remained unmatched. The CDR3 has 15 amino acids. The CDR3 loop reads CASSLTGQGWNEQFF. The CDR3 DNA reads TGTGCCAGCAGCTTAACGGGACAGGGCTGGAATGAGCAGTTCTTC.